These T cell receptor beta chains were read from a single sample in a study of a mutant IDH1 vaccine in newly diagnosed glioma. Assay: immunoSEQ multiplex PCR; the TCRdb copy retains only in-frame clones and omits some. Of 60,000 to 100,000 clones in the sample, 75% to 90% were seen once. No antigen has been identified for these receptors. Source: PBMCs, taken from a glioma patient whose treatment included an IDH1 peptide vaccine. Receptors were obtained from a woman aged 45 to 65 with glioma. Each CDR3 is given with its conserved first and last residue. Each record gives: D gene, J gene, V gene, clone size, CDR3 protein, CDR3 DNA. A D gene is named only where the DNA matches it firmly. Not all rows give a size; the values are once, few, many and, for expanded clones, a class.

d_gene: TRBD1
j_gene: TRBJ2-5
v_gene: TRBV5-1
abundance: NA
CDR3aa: CASSTRDREGRETQYF
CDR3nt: TGCGCCAGCAGCACCCGGGACAGGGAAGGAAGGGAGACCCAGTACTTC

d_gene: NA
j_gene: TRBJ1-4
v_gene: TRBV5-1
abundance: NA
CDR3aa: CASSLGRGNEKLFF
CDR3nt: TGCGCCAGCAGCTTGGGCAGGGGTAATGAAAAACTGTTTTTT

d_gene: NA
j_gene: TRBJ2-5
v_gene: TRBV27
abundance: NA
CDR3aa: CASSFKGGSTFYQETQYF
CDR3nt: TGTGCCAGCAGTTTTAAGGGGGGCTCAACCTTTTACCAAGAGACCCAGTACTTC

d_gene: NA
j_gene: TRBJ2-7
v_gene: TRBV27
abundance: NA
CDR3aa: CASSLPGTEEYF
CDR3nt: TGTGCCAGCAGTTTACCCGGGACTGAGGAGTACTTC

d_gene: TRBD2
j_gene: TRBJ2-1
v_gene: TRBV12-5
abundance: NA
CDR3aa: CASGFPKRDPYNEQFF
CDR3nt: TGTGCTAGTGGTTTCCCGAAGCGGGACCCCTACAATGAGCAGTTCTTC

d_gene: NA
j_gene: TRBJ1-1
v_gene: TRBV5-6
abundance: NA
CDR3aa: CASSSTRLNTEAFF
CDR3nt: TGTGCCAGCAGCAGCACAAGGTTGAACACTGAAGCTTTCTTT

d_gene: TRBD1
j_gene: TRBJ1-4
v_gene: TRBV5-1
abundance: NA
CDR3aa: CASRGQPNNEKLFF
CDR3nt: TGCGCCAGCAGGGGACAGCCAAATAATGAAAAACTGTTTTTT

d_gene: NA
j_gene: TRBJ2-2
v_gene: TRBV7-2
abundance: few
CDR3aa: CASSLRSSLGGELFF
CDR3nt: TGTGCCAGCAGCTTACGGTCTAGTCTGGGGGGGGAGCTGTTTTTT

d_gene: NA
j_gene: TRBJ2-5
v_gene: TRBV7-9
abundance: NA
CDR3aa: CASSLAPSGETQYF
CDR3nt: TGTGCCAGCAGCTTAGCGCCCAGCGGGGAGACCCAGTACTTC

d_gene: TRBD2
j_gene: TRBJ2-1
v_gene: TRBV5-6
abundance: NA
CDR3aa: CASSPLAGYNEQFF
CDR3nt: TGTGCCAGCAGCCCCCTAGCGGGGTACAATGAGCAGTTCTTC

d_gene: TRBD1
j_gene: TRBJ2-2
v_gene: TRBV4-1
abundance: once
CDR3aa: CASSHGPPTGGLTGELFF
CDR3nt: TGCGCCAGCAGCCATGGGCCCCCGACAGGGGGACTAACCGGGGAGCTGTTTTTT

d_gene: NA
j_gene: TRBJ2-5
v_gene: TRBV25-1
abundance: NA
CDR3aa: CASSEGGFDSQGETQYF
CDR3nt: TGTGCCAGCAGTGAAGGGGGTTTCGACTCGCAGGGAGAGACCCAGTACTTC

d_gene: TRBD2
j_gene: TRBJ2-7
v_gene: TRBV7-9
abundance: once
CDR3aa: CASKTGGSSYEQYF
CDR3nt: TGTGCCAGCAAAACGGGAGGGTCCTCCTACGAGCAGTACTTC

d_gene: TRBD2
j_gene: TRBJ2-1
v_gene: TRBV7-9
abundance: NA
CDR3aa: CASSLRSGRAAGEQFF
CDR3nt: TGTGCCAGCAGCTTACGAAGCGGGAGGGCTGCGGGGGAGCAGTTCTTC

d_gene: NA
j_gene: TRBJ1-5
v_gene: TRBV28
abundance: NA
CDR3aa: CASSSRGQPQHF
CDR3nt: TGTGCCAGCAGTTCGAGGGGTCAGCCCCAGCATTTT

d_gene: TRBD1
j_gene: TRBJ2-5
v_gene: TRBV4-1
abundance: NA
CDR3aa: CASSQGDRDQETQYF
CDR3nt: TGCGCCAGCAGCCAAGGAGACAGGGATCAAGAGACCCAGTACTTC

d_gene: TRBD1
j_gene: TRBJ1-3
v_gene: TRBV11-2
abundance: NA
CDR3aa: CASSLLQGRGSTIYF
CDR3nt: TGTGCCAGCAGCTTACTACAGGGGAGAGGAAGCACCATATATTTT

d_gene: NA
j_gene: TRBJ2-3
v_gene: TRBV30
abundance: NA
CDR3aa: CAWNSGFTDTQYF
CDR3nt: TGTGCCTGGAATAGCGGCTTCACAGATACGCAGTATTTT

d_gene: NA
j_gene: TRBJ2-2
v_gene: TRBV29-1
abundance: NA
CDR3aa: CSAHRAGELFF
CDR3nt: TGCAGCGCCCATAGAGCCGGGGAGCTGTTTTTT

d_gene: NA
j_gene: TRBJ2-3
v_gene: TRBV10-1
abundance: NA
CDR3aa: CASSERMLATDTQYF
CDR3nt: TGCGCCAGCAGTGAAAGAATGCTAGCAACAGATACGCAGTATTTT

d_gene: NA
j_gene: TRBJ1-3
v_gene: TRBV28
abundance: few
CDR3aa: CASRPDTDSGNTIYF
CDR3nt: TGTGCCAGCAGGCCGGACACCGACTCTGGAAACACCATATATTTT

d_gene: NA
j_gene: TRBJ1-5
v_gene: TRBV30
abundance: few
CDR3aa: CAWSDTQPNQPQHF
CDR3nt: TGTGCCTGGAGTGATACACAGCCGAATCAGCCCCAGCATTTT

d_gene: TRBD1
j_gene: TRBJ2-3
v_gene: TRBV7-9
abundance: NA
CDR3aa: CASSLGGEDTQYF
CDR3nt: TGTGCCAGCAGCCTAGGGGGCGAAGATACGCAGTATTTT

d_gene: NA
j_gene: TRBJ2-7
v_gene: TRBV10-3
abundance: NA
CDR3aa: CAISEGAGEIYEQYF
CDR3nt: TGTGCCATCAGTGAGGGAGCGGGTGAGATCTACGAGCAGTACTTC

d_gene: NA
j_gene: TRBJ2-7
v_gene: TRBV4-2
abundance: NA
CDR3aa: CASSQASASYEQYF
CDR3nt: TGTGCCAGCAGCCAAGCCAGCGCGTCCTACGAGCAGTACTTC

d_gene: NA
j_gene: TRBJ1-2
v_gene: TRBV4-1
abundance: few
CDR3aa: CASSQGRGVRPYGYTF
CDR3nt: TGCGCCAGCAGCCAAGGGCGGGGGGTTAGACCCTATGGCTACACCTTC

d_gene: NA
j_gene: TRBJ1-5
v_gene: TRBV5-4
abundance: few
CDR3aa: CASSLDFQPQHF
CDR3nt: TGTGCCAGCAGCTTAGATTTTCAGCCCCAGCATTTT

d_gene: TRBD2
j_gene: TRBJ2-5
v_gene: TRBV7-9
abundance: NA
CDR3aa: CASSPLASGITETQYF
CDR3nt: TGTGCCAGCAGCCCCCTAGCTAGCGGGATCACAGAGACCCAGTACTTC

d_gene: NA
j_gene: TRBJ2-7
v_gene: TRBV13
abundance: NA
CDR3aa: CASSLGVLAYEQYF
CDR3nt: TGTGCCAGCAGCTTAGGGGTACTCGCCTACGAGCAGTACTTC

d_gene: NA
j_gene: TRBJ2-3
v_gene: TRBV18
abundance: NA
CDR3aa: CASSPLTATDTQYF
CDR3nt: TGTGCCAGCTCACCTCTGACAGCCACAGATACGCAGTATTTT

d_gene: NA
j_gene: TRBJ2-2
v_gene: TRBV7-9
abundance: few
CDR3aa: CASSLGVGGTGELFF
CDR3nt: TGTGCCAGCAGCTTAGGGGTGGGAGGCACCGGGGAGCTGTTTTTT

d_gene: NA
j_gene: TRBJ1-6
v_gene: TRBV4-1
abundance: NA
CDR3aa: CASSQRGSSPLHF
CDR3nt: TGCGCCAGCAGCCAACGGGGATCTTCACCCCTCCACTTT

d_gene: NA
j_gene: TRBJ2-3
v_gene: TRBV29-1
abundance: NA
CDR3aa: CSAGAGTGIDTQYF
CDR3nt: TGCAGCGCTGGAGCCGGGACTGGTATAGATACGCAGTATTTT

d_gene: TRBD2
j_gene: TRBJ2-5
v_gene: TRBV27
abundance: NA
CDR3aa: CASSLEASGSLTQYF
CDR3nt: TGTGCCAGCAGTTTAGAGGCTAGCGGGAGTCTGACCCAGTACTTC

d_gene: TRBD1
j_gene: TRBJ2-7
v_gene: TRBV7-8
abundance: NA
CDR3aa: CASSFDRGSSYEQYF
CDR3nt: TGTGCCAGCAGCTTCGACAGGGGGAGCTCCTACGAGCAGTACTTC

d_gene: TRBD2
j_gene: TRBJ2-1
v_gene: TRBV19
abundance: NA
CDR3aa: CASTLAASYNEQFF
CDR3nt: TGTGCCAGTACTCTAGCGGCCTCCTACAATGAGCAGTTCTTC

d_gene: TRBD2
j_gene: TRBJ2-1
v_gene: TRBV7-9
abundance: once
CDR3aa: CASSLPPRTSGTKAGFF
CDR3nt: TGTGCCAGCAGCTTACCGCCCAGGACTAGCGGAACCAAAGCAGGGTTCTTC

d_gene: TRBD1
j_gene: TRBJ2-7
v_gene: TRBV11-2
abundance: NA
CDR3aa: CASSPERGQANYEQYF
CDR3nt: TGTGCCAGCAGCCCAGAGAGGGGACAGGCCAACTACGAGCAGTACTTC

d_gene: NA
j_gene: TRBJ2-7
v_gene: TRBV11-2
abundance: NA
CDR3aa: CASSTTHEQYF
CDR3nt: TGTGCCAGCAGCACTACCCACGAGCAGTACTTC

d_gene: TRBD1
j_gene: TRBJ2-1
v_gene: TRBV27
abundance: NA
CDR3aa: CASSLFDRGGYEQFF
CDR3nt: TGTGCCAGCAGTTTATTCGACAGGGGTGGCTATGAGCAGTTCTTC

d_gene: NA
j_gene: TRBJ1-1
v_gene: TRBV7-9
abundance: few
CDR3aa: CASSSEMTGNTEAFF
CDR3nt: TGTGCCAGCAGCTCGGAAATGACAGGGAACACTGAAGCTTTCTTT

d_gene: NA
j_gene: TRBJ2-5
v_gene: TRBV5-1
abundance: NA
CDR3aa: CASTSGIGETQYF
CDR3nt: TGCGCCAGCACCTCGGGGATAGGGGAGACCCAGTACTTC

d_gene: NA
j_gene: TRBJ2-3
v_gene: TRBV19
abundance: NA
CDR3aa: CASSMSWGFTDTQYF
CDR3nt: TGTGCCAGTAGTATGAGCTGGGGGTTCACAGATACGCAGTATTTT

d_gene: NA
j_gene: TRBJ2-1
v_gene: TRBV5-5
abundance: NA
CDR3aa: CASSFGGTYNEQFF
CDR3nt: TGTGCCAGCAGCTTCGGTGGAACCTACAATGAGCAGTTCTTC

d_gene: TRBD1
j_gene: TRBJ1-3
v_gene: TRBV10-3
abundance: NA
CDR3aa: CAIRTGGSGNTIYF
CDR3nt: TGTGCCATCAGGACAGGGGGCTCTGGAAACACCATATATTTT

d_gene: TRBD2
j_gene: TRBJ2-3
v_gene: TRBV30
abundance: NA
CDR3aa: CAWSLAGLAGVGTDTQYF
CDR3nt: TGTGCCTGGAGTTTAGCCGGACTAGCGGGAGTGGGCACAGATACGCAGTATTTT

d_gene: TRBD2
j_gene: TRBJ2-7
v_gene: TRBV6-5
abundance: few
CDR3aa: CASTGGYEQYF
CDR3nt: TGTGCCAGCACGGGGGGATACGAGCAGTACTTC

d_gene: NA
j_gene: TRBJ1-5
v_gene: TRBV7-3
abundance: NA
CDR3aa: CASSLTTDPSNQPQHF
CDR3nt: TGTGCCAGCAGCTTAACGACAGACCCTAGCAATCAGCCCCAGCATTTT

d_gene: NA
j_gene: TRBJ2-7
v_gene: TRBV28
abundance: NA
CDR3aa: CASTPIRGTSYEQYF
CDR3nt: TGTGCCAGCACCCCTATCCGGGGGACCTCCTACGAGCAGTACTTC

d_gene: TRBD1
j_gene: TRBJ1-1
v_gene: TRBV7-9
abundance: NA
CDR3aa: CASSPTGGTEAFF
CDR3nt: TGTGCCAGCAGCCCGACAGGGGGGACTGAAGCTTTCTTT

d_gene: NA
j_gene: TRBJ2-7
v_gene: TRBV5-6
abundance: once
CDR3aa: CASSPYRSLHEQYF
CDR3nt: TGTGCCAGCAGCCCGTACAGGAGTCTTCACGAGCAGTACTTC

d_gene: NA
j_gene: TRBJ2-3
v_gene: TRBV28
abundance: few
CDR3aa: CASSLGGAGTDTQYF
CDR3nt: TGTGCCAGCAGTTTAGGGGGGGCTGGCACAGATACGCAGTATTTT

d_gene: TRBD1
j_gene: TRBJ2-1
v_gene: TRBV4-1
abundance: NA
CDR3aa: CASSHSGRTGGGDEQFF
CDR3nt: TGCGCCAGCAGCCACAGCGGTAGGACAGGGGGCGGAGATGAGCAGTTCTTC

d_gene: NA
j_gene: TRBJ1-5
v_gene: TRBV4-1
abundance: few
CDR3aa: CASSQEGGLGQPQHF
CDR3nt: TGCGCCAGCAGCCAAGAGGGGGGGCTAGGGCAGCCCCAGCATTTT